The rows below give T cell receptor beta chains drawn from one sample of a study of blood T cell repertoires in COVID-19. Clones were read by immunoSEQ multiplex PCR, and TCRdb kept only the in-frame ones, dropping some. In the table there are about 410,000 clones, under 90% of which are singletons. Source material: PBMCs or T cells enriched from blood (not recorded which). These receptors were collected from a woman aged 25 to 45 who had recovered from COVID-19. CDR3s include the opening cysteine and the closing phenylalanine or tryptophan. The D gene is left open where the match is weak. Clone size is shown for a subset of rows, as once, few, many or a class of expanded clone.

CDR3	DNA	J	D	V	size
CASSSLRQIQYGELFF	TGTGCCAGCAGTTCCCTTCGACAGATCCAATACGGGGAGCTGTTTTTT	TRBJ2-2	-	TRBV6-5	-
CASSQDTGAGANVLTF	TGTGCCAGCAGCCAAGATACAGGAGCTGGGGCCAACGTCCTGACTTTC	TRBJ2-6	-	TRBV4-2	once
CASSLVVRPGHQPMYEQYF	TGTGCCAGCAGCTTGGTTGTTCGTCCGGGACACCAGCCTATGTACGAGCAGTACTTC	TRBJ2-7	-	TRBV5-6	-
CASSYDDRSDEKLFF	TGTGCCAGCAGTTACGACGACAGGAGCGATGAAAAACTGTTTTTT	TRBJ1-4	-	TRBV6-2/TRBV6-3	once
CASSERWDRALGTEAFF	TGTGCCAGCAGTGAGAGGTGGGACAGGGCGCTGGGAACTGAAGCTTTCTTT	TRBJ1-1	TRBD1	TRBV6-1	-
CASSAGVRGTQYF	TGTGCCAGCAGCGCCGGGGTCAGGGGGACCCAGTACTTC	TRBJ2-5	-	TRBV7-3	once
CASTDLPDTQYF	TGTGCCAGCACCGACTTGCCAGATACGCAGTATTTT	TRBJ2-3	-	TRBV19	many
CASSASGEYYEQYF	TGTGCCAGCAGCGCTAGCGGGGAGTACTACGAGCAGTACTTC	TRBJ2-7	TRBD2	TRBV7-6	-
CASSVGGPSTEAFF	TGTGCCAGCAGCGTAGGAGGGCCCTCTACTGAAGCTTTCTTT	TRBJ1-1	-	TRBV9	-
CASSERRGLAGEQYF	TGTGCCAGCAGTGAGCGAAGGGGACTAGCTGGCGAGCAGTACTTC	TRBJ2-7	TRBD2	TRBV6-1	-
CASTFRPVGGQYF	TGTGCCAGCACTTTTCGGCCGGTAGGGGGCCAGTACTTC	TRBJ2-5	-	TRBV12-3/TRBV12-4	once
CARADSSYEQYF	TGTGCCAGGGCCGACAGCTCCTACGAGCAGTACTTC	TRBJ2-7	-	TRBV27	-
CASSSAGSSGYTF	TGTGCCAGCAGCTCCGCAGGGTCCTCTGGCTACACCTTC	TRBJ1-2	-	TRBV7-9	-
CASRPAFSGNTIYF	TGTGCCAGCAGACCAGCGTTCTCTGGAAACACCATATATTTT	TRBJ1-3	-	TRBV11-2	-
CASSLPGQGTKLFF	TGTGCCAGCAGTTTACCAGGACAGGGGACTAAACTGTTTTTT	TRBJ1-4	TRBD1	TRBV27	-
CAWSALGQGSYEQYF	TGTGCCTGGAGTGCCCTCGGACAGGGATCTTACGAGCAGTACTTC	TRBJ2-7	TRBD1	TRBV30	-
CASSPGRALGDEQFF	TGTGCCAGCAGCCCGGGGAGGGCTTTAGGCGATGAGCAGTTCTTC	TRBJ2-1	TRBD2	TRBV11-3	-
CASSEAGIRRGQYF	TGTGCCAGCAGTGAGGCAGGGATCCGAAGGGGGCAGTACTTC	TRBJ2-7	-	TRBV6-1	-
CASSRTWGIETKAFF	TGTGCCAGCAGTCGGACTTGGGGTATTGAAACGAAGGCTTTCTTT	TRBJ1-1	-	TRBV7-6	-
CASSLVHRGLTGTGELFF	TGTGCCAGCAGCTTGGTCCACCGGGGACTAACGGGGACCGGGGAGCTGTTTTTT	TRBJ2-2	TRBD2	TRBV5-6	once
CASSPLARGNYNEQFF	TGTGCCAGCTCCCCCCTTGCTCGGGGGAACTACAATGAGCAGTTCTTC	TRBJ2-1	-	TRBV7-8	-
CASSPHPTGTGDSPLHF	TGTGCCAGCAGCCCACACCCCACCGGGACAGGGGATTCACCCCTCCACTTT	TRBJ1-6	TRBD1	TRBV7-8	-
CASSLGSGDSPLHF	TGTGCCAGCAGCTTGGGTTCCGGGGATTCACCCCTCCACTTT	TRBJ1-6	-	TRBV5-6	once
CASSLVGVTDTQYF	TGTGCCAGCAGCTTAGTAGGGGTCACAGATACGCAGTATTTT	TRBJ2-3	-	TRBV7-2	once
CAWSPRRTGVNEKLFF	TGTGCCTGGAGTCCAAGGCGGACAGGAGTTAATGAAAAACTGTTTTTT	TRBJ1-4	TRBD1	TRBV30	-
CASSQRTGVYEQYF	TGCGCCAGCAGCCAACGAACAGGGGTTTACGAGCAGTACTTC	TRBJ2-7	TRBD1	TRBV4-1	few
CASRGEGYEQYF	TGTGCCAGCAGGGGGGAGGGCTACGAGCAGTACTTC	TRBJ2-7	TRBD2	TRBV27	-
CASSRTSGADTQYF	TGTGCCAGCAGCAGGACTAGCGGTGCAGATACGCAGTATTTT	TRBJ2-3	TRBD2	TRBV7-8	-
CASSTPGQGYNEQFF	TGCGCCAGCAGTACCCCAGGACAGGGGTACAATGAGCAGTTCTTC	TRBJ2-1	TRBD1	TRBV10-1	-
CASSVGPPGVIPTEAFF	TGTGCCAGCAGCGTAGGTCCGCCAGGGGTGATTCCCACTGAAGCTTTCTTT	TRBJ1-1	-	TRBV9	-
CASSPNRGHQPQHF	TGTGCCAGCAGTCCCAACAGGGGCCATCAGCCCCAGCATTTT	TRBJ1-5	TRBD1	TRBV27	-
CASALDRGAYNEQFF	TGTGCCAGCGCCTTAGACAGGGGTGCCTACAATGAGCAGTTCTTC	TRBJ2-1	TRBD1	TRBV7-2	-
CASSLFQGPTDTQYF	TGTGCCAGCAGCTTATTCCAGGGGCCCACAGATACGCAGTATTTT	TRBJ2-3	-	TRBV7-9	-
CASTSSGLAFYEQYF	TGTGCCAGCACCTCCTCGGGACTAGCGTTCTACGAGCAGTACTTC	TRBJ2-7	TRBD2	TRBV3-1/TRBV3-2	-
CSVGDRVRMNTEAFF	TGCAGCGTTGGGGACAGGGTTAGGATGAACACTGAAGCTTTCTTT	TRBJ1-1	TRBD1	TRBV29-1	-
CASSPRTSGRTDTQYF	TGTGCCAGCAGCCCGCGGACTAGCGGAAGAACAGATACGCAGTATTTT	TRBJ2-3	TRBD2	TRBV7-3	once
CASSPQASYSGNTIYF	TGTGCCAGCAGCCCCCAGGCAAGTTACTCTGGAAACACCATATATTTT	TRBJ1-3	-	TRBV9	few
CASSHGKKNNEQFF	TGTGCCAGCTCACATGGCAAAAAAAACAATGAGCAGTTCTTC	TRBJ2-1	-	TRBV18	-
CASSEALQGRTEAFF	TGTGCCAGCAGTGAAGCGCTTCAGGGGCGGACTGAAGCTTTCTTT	TRBJ1-1	-	TRBV2	-
CASSMTATRSGANVLTF	TGTGCCAGTAGTATGACAGCGACGCGCTCTGGGGCCAACGTCCTGACTTTC	TRBJ2-6	-	TRBV19	-
CASSIARTSGSSYNEQFF	TGTGCCAGTAGTATAGCCCGGACTAGCGGGAGCTCCTACAATGAGCAGTTCTTC	TRBJ2-1	TRBD2	TRBV19	-